These 8 T cell receptor beta chains were sequenced from one sample in a study of post-analysis software for immune sequencing data. What these receptors recognize is not known. General study findings and limits: Elevated frequency relative to controls characterized four or five TRBV segments in patients, TRBV5-6, TRBV5-1 and TRBV20-1 among them.

Unique-molecular-identifier-tagged TCR beta cDNA libraries were used. One entry per CDR3 protein, called by TCRdb with MiXCR from the PCR reads. The profile shows about half a million distinct CDR3 sequences, 45% of them singletons. The sequencing sample was made of blood. The receptor source for this set is a girl between 5 and 17 years old with multiple sclerosis.

This clonotype was observed once. The chain combines TRBV28 with TRBJ2-1; D possibly corresponds to TRBD2 (6 bases). This CDR3 is built from 15 residues. Germline lookup yields CDR1 MDHEN and CDR2 SYDVKM. The V end was cut by 3 bases, the J end by 5 bases, with 14 bases between. For the CDR3, the DNA is TGTGCCAGCAGTTTGCCAGGACGGAGGGACAATGAGCAGTTCTTC. Translation: CASSLPGRRDNEQFF. Using reference TRBV28 and TRBJ2-1 for the parts outside the CDR3, the full variable domain is DVKVTQSSRYLVKRTGEKVFLECVQDMDHENMFWYRQDPGLGLRLIYFSYDVKMKEKGDIPEGYSVSREKKERFSLILESASTNQTSMYLCASSLPGRRDNEQFFGPGTRLTVL.

The sample holds a few counts of this clonotype. The chain couples TRBV7-9 to TRBJ1-6, with TRBD1 identical over 8 bases. The CDR3 has 15 residues. Germline lookup yields CDR1 SEHNR and CDR2 FQNEAQ (reference sequence). V gave up 1 base and J gave up 7 bases; unmatched junction bases: 3. CDR3 bases: TGTGCCAGCAGCTTAGAGACAGGGGCAAATTCACCCCTCCACTTT. Translating it yields CASSLETGANSPLHF.

This clonotype was seen at least ten times. This chain joins TRBV29-1 and TRBJ2-7; D possibly matches TRBD1 or TRBD2 (6 bases each). The CDR3 consists of 13 residues. V was cut by 6 bases and J by 5 bases, with 17 bases left in between. Germline V gives CDR1 SQVTM, CDR2 ANQGSEA. The CDR3 loop reads CSVRRGHTDEQYF. The CDR3 DNA follows: TGCAGCGTCCGCCGGGGGCATACGGACGAGCAGTACTTC.

This sequence joins TRBV7-3 and TRBJ2-1; 15 nucleotides agree with TRBD2. Germline trimming cut 5 bases from V and 4 bases from J; bases unmatched to any gene: 9. Germline V gene data show CDR1 as SGHTA and CDR2 as FQGTGA. The CDR3 runs to 18 residues. CDR3 DNA: TGTGCCAGCAGCCCAGCCCCCGGGACTAGCGGGAGGTACAATGAGCAGTTCTTC. Protein product: CASSPAPGTSGRYNEQFF.

This chain uses TRBV20-1 with TRBJ2-1, with D perhaps TRBD1 (7 bases). Germline CDR1 reads DFQATT; CDR2 reads SNEGSKA (reference sequence). The length of the CDR3 is 16 residues. V was pared by 6 bases and J by 4 bases, with 22 bases between. CDR3 region: CSAQSTGRAGYNEQFF. CDR3 in DNA: TGCAGTGCCCAATCGACAGGGCGGGCGGGATACAATGAGCAGTTCTTC.

This clonotype has more than one count but fewer than ten. V usage is TRBV7-2 and J usage is TRBJ2-3; unclear D gene. The CDR3 loop spans 14 amino acids. In germline, CDR1 is SGHTA, CDR2 FQGNSA. Trimming took off 1 base at V and 4 bases at J, with 9 bases between the two ends. CDR3 in DNA: TGTGCCAGCAGCTTAGGCTACCAGTCAGATACGCAGTATTTT. Its translation is CASSLGYQSDTQYF.

This chain links TRBV7-2 with TRBJ2-7, with 7 nucleotides matching TRBD1. Looked up from germline, CDR1 is SGHTA and CDR2 is FQGNSA. This CDR3 has 14 amino acids. Trimming at V came to 5 bases and at J to 2 bases, leaving 6 bases not matched to a gene. The CDR3 DNA reads TGTGCCAGCAGCGCGAACAGGGGCCCCTACGAGCAGTACTTC. It is translated as CASSANRGPYEQYF.

The gene calls are TRBV15 and TRBJ2-4, with D tentatively TRBD1 or TRBD2 (5 bases each). Trimming left V 0 bases short and J 0 bases short, with 9 bases between. There are 16 residues in the CDR3. Germline values: CDR1 LNHNV, CDR2 YYDKDF (reference sequence). The CDR3 spells CATSRDRDLAKNIQYF. CDR3 sequence (DNA): TGTGCCACCAGCAGAGATAGGGACCTAGCCAAAAACATTCAGTACTTC.